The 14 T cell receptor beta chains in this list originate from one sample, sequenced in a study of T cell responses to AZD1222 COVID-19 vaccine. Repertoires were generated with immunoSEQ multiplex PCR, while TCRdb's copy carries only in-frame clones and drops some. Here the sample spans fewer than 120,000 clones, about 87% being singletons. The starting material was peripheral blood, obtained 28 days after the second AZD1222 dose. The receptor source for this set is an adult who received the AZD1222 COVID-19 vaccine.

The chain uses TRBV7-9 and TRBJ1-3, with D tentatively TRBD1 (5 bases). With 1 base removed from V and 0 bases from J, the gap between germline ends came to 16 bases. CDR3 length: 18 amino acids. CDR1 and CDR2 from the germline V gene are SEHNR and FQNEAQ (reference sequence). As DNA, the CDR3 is TGTGCCAGCAGCTTAGGCCGGGGACCCCGGAGCTCTGGAAACACCATATATTTT. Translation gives CASSLGRGPRSSGNTIYF.

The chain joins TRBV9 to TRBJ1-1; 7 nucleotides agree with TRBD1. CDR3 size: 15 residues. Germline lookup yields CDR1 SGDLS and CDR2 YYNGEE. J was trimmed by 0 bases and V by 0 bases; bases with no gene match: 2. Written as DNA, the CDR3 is TGTGCCAGCAGCGTAGAGGGGACAGTGAACACTGAAGCTTTCTTT. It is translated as CASSVEGTVNTEAFF. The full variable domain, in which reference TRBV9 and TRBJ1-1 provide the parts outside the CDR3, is DSGVTQTPKHLITATGQRVTLRCSPRSGDLSVYWYQQSLDQGLQFLIQYYNGEERAKGNILERFSAQQFPDLHSELNLSSLELGDSALYFCASSVEGTVNTEAFFGQGTRLTVV.

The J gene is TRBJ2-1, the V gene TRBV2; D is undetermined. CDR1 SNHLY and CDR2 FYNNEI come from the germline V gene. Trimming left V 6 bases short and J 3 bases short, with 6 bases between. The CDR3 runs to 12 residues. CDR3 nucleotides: TGTGCCAGCAGGGAAAACTACAATGAGCAGTTCTTC. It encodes CASRENYNEQFF.

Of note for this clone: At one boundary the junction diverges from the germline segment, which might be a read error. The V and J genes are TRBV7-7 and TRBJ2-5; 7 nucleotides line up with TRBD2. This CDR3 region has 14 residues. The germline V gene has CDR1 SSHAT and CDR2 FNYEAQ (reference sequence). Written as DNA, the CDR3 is TGTGCTAGCAGCTTAGCCGACGGGGGGAGGGCCCAGTACTTC. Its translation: CASSLADGGRAQYF.

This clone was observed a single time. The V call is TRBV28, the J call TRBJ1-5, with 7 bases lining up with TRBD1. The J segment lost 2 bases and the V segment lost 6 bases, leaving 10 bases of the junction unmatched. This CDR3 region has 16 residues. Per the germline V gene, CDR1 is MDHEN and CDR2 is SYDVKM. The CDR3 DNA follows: TGTGCCAGCAGGGACGGGGGACAGAGGGGCAATCAGCCCCAGCATTTT. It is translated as CASRDGGQRGNQPQHF.

As DNA, the CDR3 is TGCGCCAGCAGCGTACCCCGGGACAGGGGGCCCTGGGACACTGAAGCTTTCTTT. As protein: CASSVPRDRGPWDTEAFF. This chain links TRBV5-1 with TRBJ1-1; 12 positions agree with TRBD1. Per germline, CDR1 SGHRS and CDR2 YFSETQ. V lost 4 bases, J lost 3 bases, and 13 bases stayed unmatched. The CDR3 runs to 18 residues.

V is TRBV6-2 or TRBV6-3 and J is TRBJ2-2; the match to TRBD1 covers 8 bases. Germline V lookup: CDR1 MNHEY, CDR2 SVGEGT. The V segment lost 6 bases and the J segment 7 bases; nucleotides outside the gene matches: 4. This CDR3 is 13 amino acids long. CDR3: CASSRTGYGELFF. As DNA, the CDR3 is TGTGCCAGCAGCCGGACAGGGTACGGGGAGCTGTTTTTT.

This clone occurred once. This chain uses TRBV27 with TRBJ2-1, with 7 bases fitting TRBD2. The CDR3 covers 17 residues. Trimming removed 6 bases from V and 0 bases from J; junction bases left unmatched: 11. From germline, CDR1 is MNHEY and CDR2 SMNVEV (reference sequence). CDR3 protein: CASRPEAGLSSYNEQFF. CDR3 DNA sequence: TGTGCCAGCAGACCCGAAGCGGGGTTGAGCTCCTACAATGAGCAGTTCTTC.

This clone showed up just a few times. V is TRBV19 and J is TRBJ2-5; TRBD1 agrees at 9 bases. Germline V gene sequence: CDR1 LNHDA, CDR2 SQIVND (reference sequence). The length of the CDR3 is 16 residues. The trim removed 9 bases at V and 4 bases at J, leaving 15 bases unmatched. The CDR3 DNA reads TGTGCCAGAGACCCGGGACAGGGTAGAGGGACAGAGACCCAGTACTTC. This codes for CARDPGQGRGTETQYF. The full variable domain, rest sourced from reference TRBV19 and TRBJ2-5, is DGGITQSPKYLFRKEGQNVTLSCEQNLNHDAMYWYRQDPGQGLRLIYYSQIVNDFQKGDIAEGYSVSREKKESFPLTVTSAQKNPTAFYLCARDPGQGRGTETQYFGPGTRLLVL.

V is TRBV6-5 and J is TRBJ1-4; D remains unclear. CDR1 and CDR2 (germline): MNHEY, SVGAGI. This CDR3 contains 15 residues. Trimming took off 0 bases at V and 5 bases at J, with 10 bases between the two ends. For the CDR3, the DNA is TGTGCCAGCAGTTACTCAGGCCGGAGCAATGAAAAACTGTTTTTT. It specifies CASSYSGRSNEKLFF.

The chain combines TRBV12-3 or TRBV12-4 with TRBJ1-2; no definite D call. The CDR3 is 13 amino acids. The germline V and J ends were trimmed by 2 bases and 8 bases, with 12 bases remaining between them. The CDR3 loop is CASSLSGPSGYTF. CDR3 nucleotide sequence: TGTGCCAGCAGTTTATCGGGTCCGAGCGGCTACACCTTC.

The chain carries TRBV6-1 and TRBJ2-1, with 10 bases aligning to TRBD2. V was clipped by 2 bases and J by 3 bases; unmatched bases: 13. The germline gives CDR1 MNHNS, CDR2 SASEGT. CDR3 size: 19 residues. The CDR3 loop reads CASSEKLAGGHRNYNEQFF. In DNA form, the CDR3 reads TGTGCCAGCAGTGAAAAGTTAGCGGGAGGCCACCGAAACTACAATGAGCAGTTCTTC.

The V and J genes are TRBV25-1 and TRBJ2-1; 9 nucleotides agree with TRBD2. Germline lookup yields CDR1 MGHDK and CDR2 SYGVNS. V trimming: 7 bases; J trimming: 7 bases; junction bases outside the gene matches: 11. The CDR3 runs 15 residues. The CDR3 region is CASKSGLAGNNEQFF. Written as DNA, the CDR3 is TGTGCCAGCAAAAGCGGTCTAGCGGGAAATAATGAGCAGTTCTTC.

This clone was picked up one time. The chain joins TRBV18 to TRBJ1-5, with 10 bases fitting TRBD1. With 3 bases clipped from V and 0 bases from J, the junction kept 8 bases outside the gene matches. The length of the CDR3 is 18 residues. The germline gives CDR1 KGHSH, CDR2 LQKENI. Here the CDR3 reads CASSPGQGIPPSNQPQHF. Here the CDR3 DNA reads TGTGCCAGCTCACCGGGACAGGGGATCCCTCCTAGCAATCAGCCCCAGCATTTT. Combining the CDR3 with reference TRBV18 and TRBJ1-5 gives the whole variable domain NAGVMQNPRHLVRRRGQEARLRCSPMKGHSHVYWYRQLPEEGLKFMVYLQKENIIDESGMPKERFSAEFPKEGPSILRIQQVVRGDSAAYFCASSPGQGIPPSNQPQHFGDGTRLSIL.